This T cell receptor (beta chain) was retrieved from a study of a mutant IDH1 vaccine in newly diagnosed glioma. Sequencing was performed with immunoSEQ multiplex PCR; in TCRdb, only in-frame clones are kept and a portion is missing. The sample yields over 40,000 clones, 80% to 90% seen once. V lost 1 base and J 7 bases, leaving 17 bases between the germline ends. Per germline, CDR1 LGHNA and CDR2 YNFKEQ. CDR3 length equals 17 residues. Time point: week 35, safety follow-up. Each vaccine dose was 300 ug of mutant IDH1 20-mer peptide, with topical imiquimod. Points on this clone: The target antigen is unknown.

The source was PBMCs, collected from a glioma patient whose treatment included an IDH1 peptide vaccine. This TCR came from a man in his forties with glioma. This chain uses TRBV4-2 with TRBJ1-6; D possibly corresponds to TRBD1 (5 bases). The CDR3 region is CASSQGEGTRLNSPLHF. The CDR3 nucleotides are TGTGCCAGCAGCCAAGGAGAGGGGACGCGCTTAAATTCACCCCTCCACTTT.